The 17 T cell receptor beta chains below were found in one sample sequenced in a study of blood T cell repertoires in COVID-19. Only in-frame clones appear in the TCRdb table, and some are missing; sequencing was by immunoSEQ multiplex PCR. The sample lists some 300,000 clones; roughly nine tenths were seen once. Material: PBMCs or T cells enriched from blood (not recorded which). The receptors originated from a woman in her forties or fifties who had been exposed to COVID-19.

This chain connects TRBV5-1 to TRBJ2-5, with TRBD2 matching over 16 bases. V lost 5 bases and J lost 2; bases outside the gene matches: 6. The germline gives CDR1 SGHRS, CDR2 YFSETQ. The CDR3 extends over 17 amino acids. CDR3 in amino acids: CASSSPGLAGGQETQYF. CDR3 coding DNA: TGCGCCAGCAGTTCTCCGGGACTAGCGGGGGGGCAAGAGACCCAGTACTTC.

The rearrangement links TRBV3-1 (or the pseudogene TRBV3-2) to TRBJ1-2, with a tentative D call TRBD1 (6 bases). Germline V gives CDR1 LGHDT, CDR2 YNNKEL (reference sequence). This CDR3 spans 14 amino acids. V lost 1 base, J lost 7 bases, and 13 bases lay in between. The CDR3 spells CASSQVGGQSGYTF. In nucleotides, the CDR3 is TGTGCCAGCAGCCAAGTCGGGGGGCAGAGTGGCTACACCTTC.

The chain joins TRBV27 to TRBJ2-5; no clear D. CDR3 length: 14 amino acids. The V end was cut by 3 bases, the J end by 5 bases, with 13 bases between. The germline V gene encodes CDR1 MNHEY and CDR2 SMNVEV (reference sequence). CDR3 in amino acids: CASSFATRPETQYF. CDR3 sequence (DNA): TGTGCCAGCAGTTTCGCGACAAGGCCCGAGACCCAGTACTTC.

CDR3 region: CASSQDGYPLTEAFF. CDR3 coding DNA: TGTGCCAGCAGCCAAGACGGGTATCCTCTCACTGAAGCTTTCTTT. The chain carries TRBV14 and TRBJ1-1; D is unresolved. CDR3 length equals 15 residues. The germline V gene has CDR1 SGHDN and CDR2 FVKESK. V shed 0 bases and J shed 4 bases, with 12 bases lying between them.

The chain has TRBV12-3 or TRBV12-4 and TRBJ2-1; TRBD2 is a possible D gene (5 bases). V was trimmed by 3 bases and J by 8 bases, leaving 11 bases between them. The CDR3 totals 13 residues. The CDR3 here is CASSLFLAHEQFF. The CDR3 bases are TGTGCCAGCAGTTTGTTCCTAGCCCATGAGCAGTTCTTC.

This clone has only one observation. V and J are TRBV5-6 and TRBJ1-5; 7 nucleotides align to TRBD1. Germline assignment: CDR1 SGHDT and CDR2 YYEEEE. The CDR3 runs 14 residues. J lost 5 bases, V lost 4 bases, and 6 bases had no gene match. This chain's CDR3 is CASSLTGSYQPQHF. The CDR3 DNA follows: TGTGCCAGCAGCCTGACAGGGAGTTATCAGCCCCAGCATTTT.

This clone was recorded a few times. CDR3 nucleotide sequence: TGTGCCAGCAGCCTCCTAGCGGGGTCTGAAAATGAGCAGTTCTTC. Encoded protein: CASSLLAGSENEQFF. The V and J genes are TRBV4-2 and TRBJ2-1; TRBD2 agrees at 9 bases. Per the germline V gene, CDR1 is LGHNA and CDR2 is YNFKEQ. This CDR3 contains 15 residues. The ends lost 4 bases at V and 7 bases at J; junction bases unmatched: 8.

This clone is a singleton in its sample. The chain has TRBV19 and TRBJ2-1, with 15 bases lining up with TRBD2. CDR3 length: 18 residues. The germline V gene encodes CDR1 LNHDA and CDR2 SQIVND (reference sequence). J lost 7 bases, V lost 5 bases, and 12 bases had no gene match. CDR3 DNA: TGTGCCAGTAGTTCACTAGGGGGACTAGCGGGGGGTTTGAATGAGCAGTTCTTC. This sequence encodes CASSSLGGLAGGLNEQFF.

V and J are TRBV27 and TRBJ1-2; maybe TRBD1 (6 bases). V shed 5 bases and J shed 2 bases, with 18 bases lying between them. CDR3 length: 16 amino acids. Germline V gene lookup returns CDR1 MNHEY and CDR2 SMNVEV (reference sequence). CDR3 sequence reads: CASSPDVGTLNYGYTF. The CDR3 DNA is TGTGCCAGCAGTCCAGATGTTGGGACACTAAACTATGGCTACACCTTC.

The chain combines TRBV5-1 with TRBJ2-7, with 14 bases aligning to TRBD2. The CDR3 is 14 residues long. Germline V lookup: CDR1 SGHRS, CDR2 YFSETQ. With V trimmed by 3 bases and J by 5 bases, 1 base remained unmatched. The DNA for the CDR3 is TGCGCCAGCAGCTGGACTAGCGGGGGGAACGAGCAGTACTTC. This sequence encodes CASSWTSGGNEQYF.

V gene TRBV24-1 combines with J gene TRBJ2-2; 8 nucleotides agree with TRBD1. CDR1 and CDR2 (germline): KGHDR, SFDVKD. Germline trimming cut 4 bases from V and 1 base from J; bases unmatched to any gene: 4. This CDR3 contains 16 residues. DNA of the CDR3: TGTGCCACCAGTGAACCCGGGACAGGGAACACCGGGGAGCTGTTTTTT. Its protein is CATSEPGTGNTGELFF.

This rearrangement joins TRBV5-1 to TRBJ2-5; D perhaps matches TRBD2 (6 bases). CDR1 and CDR2 from the germline V gene are SGHRS and YFSETQ. The ends were cut back, 7 bases at V and 1 base at J, with 17 bases in the middle. The CDR3 is made up of 15 amino acids. As DNA, the CDR3 is TGCGCCAGCTCTTTCAATAGAGCGGGCCAAGAGACCCAGTACTTC. Translating gives CASSFNRAGQETQYF.

This chain connects TRBV28 to TRBJ2-7; 8 positions agree with TRBD1. After removal of 5 bases from V and 6 bases from J, the junction contained 3 bases not matched to a gene. The germline CDR1 and CDR2 sequences are MDHEN and SYDVKM. The CDR3 extends over 12 amino acids. Written as DNA, the CDR3 is TGTGCCAGCAGTACGACAGGGGTCGAGCAGTACTTC. Amino acid sequence: CASSTTGVEQYF.

The rearrangement links TRBV7-8 to TRBJ1-5, with D uncertain. CDR3 length equals 15 residues. Per germline, CDR1 SGHVS and CDR2 FQNEAQ. V was trimmed by 2 bases and J by 0 bases, leaving 8 bases between them. CDR3 DNA sequence: TGTGCCAGCAGCTTAAACAGAGATAGCAATCAGCCCCAGCATTTT. Translating it yields CASSLNRDSNQPQHF.

This rearrangement joins TRBV18 to TRBJ1-4; no clear D. Trimming shortened V by 3 bases and J by 13 bases, and 15 bases separated the two germline ends. Germline loops: CDR1 KGHSH, CDR2 LQKENI. The length of the CDR3 is 13 residues. The DNA of the CDR3 is TGTGCCAGCTCACCCGAGCCCGGGGTGATACTGTTTTTT. Translation: CASSPEPGVILFF.

This chain uses TRBV5-5 with TRBJ1-2; 7 nucleotides agree with TRBD1. The V gene end was trimmed by 0 bases and the J gene end by 2 bases; junction bases not matched to a gene: 4. CDR1 and CDR2 from the germline V gene are SGHKS and YYEKEE (reference sequence). The CDR3 has 15 amino acids. As DNA, the CDR3 is TGTGCCAGCAGCTTGGTAGGGACAGTAAACTATGGCTACACCTTC. It specifies CASSLVGTVNYGYTF.

The rearrangement joins TRBV18 to TRBJ2-6; 8 nucleotides agree with TRBD1. This CDR3 comprises 21 residues. Germline CDR1 and CDR2: KGHSH and LQKENI. With 4 bases clipped from V and 0 bases from J, the junction kept 17 bases outside the gene matches. Here the CDR3 reads CASSLKPPGQDNFSGANVLTF. The CDR3 nucleotides are TGTGCCAGCTCACTCAAGCCGCCGGGACAGGATAATTTCTCTGGGGCCAACGTCCTGACTTTC.